This TCR beta chain derives from a study of vaccination and CD4 T cells after COVID-19. Study-wide context: Overlapping spike peptides of SARS-CoV-2, HCoV-NL63, HCoV-OC43 and HCoV-229E were used, and cells were stimulated with them. Control cultures received a CEFX pool, an HIV-1 Nef pool, or no peptide. Whole-study findings and limits: Within the convalescent patients, a median approximately 86% of the SARS-CoV-2-reactive clones were ones that appeared only post-vaccination.

This clonotype was seen a handful of times. Its target is not known. Researchers used the Oncomine TCR Beta short-read assay to sequence DNA from cultured CD4+ T cells. A single record per CDR3 protein comes from TCRdb applying MiXCR to the PCR reads. The table includes 2,000 to 3,000 distinct CDR3 sequences, about 40% detected once. The CDR3 extends over 14 amino acids. V gave up 6 bases and J gave up 2 bases, with 11 bases separating them. Treatment: approximately 9-day PBMC culture with coronavirus spike peptide pools or control peptides (ViraFEST assay). Unexposed donor CD4+ T cells predated the COVID-19 pandemic, collected 2011-2018. ViraFEST expanded antigen-specific T cells with peptide pools, then sequenced TCRs.

The sequenced material came from CD4+ T cells from blood, cultured in vitro. The chain has TRBV12-3 or TRBV12-4 and TRBJ1-5, with D tentatively TRBD1 (5 bases). The source of this sequence is a human donor in good health. In DNA, the CDR3 is TGTGCCAGCAGAGGGGACTCGGGCAATCAGCCCCAGCATTTT. Its translation: CASRGDSGNQPQHF.